This is a list of T cell receptor beta chains from one sample in a study of graft-versus-host responses after intestinal transplantation. TCRdb's copy holds only in-frame clones and misses some; the assay was immunoSEQ multiplex PCR. The sample contains over 75,000 clones, roughly 86% of which appear only once. The sample consisted of PBMCs, taken 255 days after intestinal transplant. All receptors come from a human patient who received an intestinal transplant, so some T cells may come from the graft donor. The CDR3 runs from the conserved cysteine through the conserved F or W. The D gene is left open where the match is weak. Rows give clone size only sometimes, using once, few, many, or a class for an expanded clone.

J gene	clone size	V gene	D gene	CDR3 protein	CDR3 DNA
TRBJ2-2	.	TRBV9	TRBD1	CASSVAGGANTGELFF	TGTGCCAGCAGCGTCGCAGGGGGCGCGAACACCGGGGAGCTGTTTTTT
TRBJ1-2	.	TRBV30	.	CAWSVNQGTGYTF	TGTGCCTGGAGTGTAAACCAGGGGACGGGCTACACCTTC
TRBJ2-5	.	TRBV11-2	.	CASSPKPQETQYF	TGTGCCAGCAGCCCCAAACCTCAAGAGACCCAGTACTTC
TRBJ2-4	.	TRBV5-6	TRBD2	CASSTNGLALLAKNIQYF	TGTGCCAGCAGCACGAATGGACTAGCCCTCCTAGCCAAAAACATTCAGTACTTC
TRBJ2-5	.	TRBV2	.	CASSESTREETQYF	TGTGCCAGCAGTGAATCAACCCGCGAGGAGACCCAGTACTTC
TRBJ1-2	.	TRBV18	.	CASSPQQGDNYGYTF	TGTGCCAGCTCACCCCAGCAGGGCGACAACTATGGCTACACCTTC
TRBJ2-3	.	TRBV10-3	.	CAISDVSIFTDTQYF	TGTGCCATCAGTGATGTATCCATCTTTACAGATACGCAGTATTTT
TRBJ1-2	.	TRBV9	.	CASSGVVPRQGGYGYTF	TGTGCCAGCAGCGGAGTAGTCCCTAGGCAGGGCGGCTATGGCTACACCTTC
TRBJ2-5	.	TRBV30	.	CAAGQTQETQYF	TGTGCGGCCGGGCAGACTCAAGAGACCCAGTACTTC
TRBJ1-1	.	TRBV25-1	.	CAVRGQGDTEAFF	TGTGCCGTGAGGGGTCAGGGAGACACTGAAGCTTTCTTT
TRBJ2-1	.	TRBV15	TRBD2	CATSSWGLARPLNNEQFF	TGTGCCACCAGCAGTTGGGGACTAGCGAGGCCCCTGAACAATGAGCAGTTCTTC
TRBJ1-4	.	TRBV27	TRBD1	CASKTTGGAGEKLFF	TGTGCCAGCAAAACGACAGGGGGCGCTGGTGAAAAACTGTTTTTT
TRBJ2-3	once	TRBV19	TRBD2	CASSIRGGGTDTQYF	TGTGCCAGTAGTATACGGGGGGGCGGCACAGATACGCAGTATTTT
TRBJ1-4	.	TRBV6-1	TRBD1	CASSELTGENEKLFF	TGTGCCAGCAGTGAGCTGACAGGGGAAAATGAAAAACTGTTTTTT
TRBJ2-7	.	TRBV28	.	CASSFNTNSYEQYF	TGTGCCAGCAGTTTTAACACCAACTCCTACGAGCAGTACTTC
TRBJ2-1	.	TRBV5-1	.	CASSLEPSSNEQFF	TGCGCCAGCAGCTTGGAGCCTAGCAGCAATGAGCAGTTCTTC
TRBJ1-3	few	TRBV7-9	.	CASSTFVPGNTIYF	TGTGCCAGCAGCACCTTCGTACCCGGAAACACCATATATTTT
TRBJ1-2	few	TRBV9	TRBD1	CASSVFPSQGAEYGYTF	TGTGCCAGCAGCGTATTCCCGTCACAGGGGGCAGAATATGGCTACACCTTC
TRBJ2-2	.	TRBV1	.	CTSSQETGSTGELFF	TGCACCAGCAGCCAAGAGACAGGGAGCACCGGGGAGCTGTTTTTT
TRBJ2-7	once	TRBV9	TRBD1	CASSRGTGAYEQYF	TGTGCCAGCAGCCGAGGGACAGGGGCCTACGAGCAGTACTTC
TRBJ2-7	.	TRBV10-3	.	CAISESLTDFYEQYF	TGTGCCATCAGTGAGTCGTTAACAGATTTCTACGAGCAGTACTTC
TRBJ1-5	.	TRBV4-2	.	CASSQDPLPSQPQHF	TGTGCCAGCAGCCAAGATCCCCTTCCCTCTCAGCCCCAGCATTTT
TRBJ1-2	.	TRBV15	.	CATSRDRVGDHHYGYTF	TGTGCCACCAGCAGAGATCGGGTAGGGGACCACCACTATGGCTACACCTTC
TRBJ2-7	once	TRBV7-9	TRBD2	CASRPSSGEYEQYF	TGTGCCAGCAGGCCTTCTAGCGGAGAATACGAGCAGTACTTC
TRBJ1-1	.	TRBV11-2	TRBD1	CASSLGTGVNTEAFF	TGTGCCAGCAGCTTAGGGACAGGGGTGAACACTGAAGCTTTCTTT
TRBJ2-2	.	TRBV6-5	.	CASSRRGTGELFF	TGTGCCAGCAGTCGTAGGGGCACCGGGGAGCTGTTTTTT
TRBJ1-1	few	TRBV18	.	CASSPPKVGKAFF	TGTGCCAGCTCACCACCGAAAGTAGGGAAAGCTTTCTTT
TRBJ2-5	.	TRBV18	.	CASSPLSEETQYF	TGTGCCAGCTCACCACTCTCAGAAGAGACCCAGTACTTC
TRBJ1-5	.	TRBV28	TRBD1	CASSQVDRGYSNQPQHF	TGTGCCAGCAGTCAGGTGGACAGGGGGTATAGCAATCAGCCCCAGCATTTT
TRBJ2-1	once	TRBV2	.	CASNYLFVRTVNYNEQFF	TGTGCCAGCAACTACCTGTTCGTGCGTACTGTAAACTACAATGAGCAGTTCTTC
TRBJ1-1	once	TRBV2	.	CASSENWGSTEAFF	TGTGCCAGCAGTGAAAACTGGGGAAGTACTGAAGCTTTCTTT
TRBJ1-2	.	TRBV28	.	CASSPPSRGYTF	TGTGCCAGCAGTCCACCATCGAGGGGCTACACCTTC
TRBJ1-4	.	TRBV7-9	.	CASSLVPGVGEKLFF	TGTGCCAGCAGCTTAGTACCCGGAGTAGGTGAAAAACTGTTTTTT
TRBJ2-6	.	TRBV4-1	.	CASSQASGANVLTF	TGCGCCAGCAGCCAAGCATCCGGGGCCAACGTCCTGACTTTC
TRBJ2-2	.	TRBV4-1	TRBD2	CASSHDPSGSGGKVGELFF	TGCGCCAGCAGCCATGACCCCTCGGGGAGCGGGGGGAAGGTCGGGGAGCTGTTTTTT
TRBJ2-1	.	TRBV11-3	.	CASSLEGRYNEQFF	TGTGCCAGCAGCTTAGAAGGAAGATACAATGAGCAGTTCTTC
TRBJ1-3	.	TRBV6-1	TRBD1	CASSETGIGGNTIYF	TGTGCCAGCAGTGAGACAGGGATTGGTGGAAACACCATATATTTT
TRBJ2-7	.	TRBV4-1	.	CASSQEGGGRDEQYF	TGCGCCAGCAGCCAAGAAGGGGGGGGTCGGGACGAGCAGTACTTC
TRBJ1-4	.	TRBV4-2	.	CASSQLPGEMDEKLFF	TGTGCCAGCAGCCAATTGCCTGGGGAAATGGATGAAAAACTGTTTTTT
TRBJ2-3	.	TRBV5-1	TRBD1	CASSYIGQGKNTQYF	TGCGCCAGCAGCTATATCGGACAGGGGAAAAATACGCAGTATTTT